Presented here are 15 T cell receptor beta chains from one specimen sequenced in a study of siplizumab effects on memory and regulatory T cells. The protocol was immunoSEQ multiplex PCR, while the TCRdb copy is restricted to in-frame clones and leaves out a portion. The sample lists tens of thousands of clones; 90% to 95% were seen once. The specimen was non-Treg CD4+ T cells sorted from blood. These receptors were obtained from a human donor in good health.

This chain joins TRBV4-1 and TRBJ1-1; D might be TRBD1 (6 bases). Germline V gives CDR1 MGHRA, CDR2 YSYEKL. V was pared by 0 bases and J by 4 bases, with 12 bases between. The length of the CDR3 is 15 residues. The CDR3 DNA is TGCGCCAGCAGCCAAGATGTTGCAGGGGCCACTGAAGCTTTCTTT. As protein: CASSQDVAGATEAFF.

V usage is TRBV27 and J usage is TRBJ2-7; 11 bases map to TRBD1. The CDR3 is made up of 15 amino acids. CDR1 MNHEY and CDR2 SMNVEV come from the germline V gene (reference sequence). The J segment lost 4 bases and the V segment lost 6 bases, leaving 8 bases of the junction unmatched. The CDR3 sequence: CASRVSGTGGYEQYF. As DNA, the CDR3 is TGTGCCAGCAGGGTGTCCGGGACAGGGGGTTACGAGCAGTACTTC.

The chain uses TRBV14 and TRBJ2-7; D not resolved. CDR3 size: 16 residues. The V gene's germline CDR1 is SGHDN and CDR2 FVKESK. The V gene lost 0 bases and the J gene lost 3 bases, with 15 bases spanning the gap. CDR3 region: CASSQDPRRDIYEQYF. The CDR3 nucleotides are TGTGCCAGCAGCCAAGATCCCCGACGAGATATCTACGAGCAGTACTTC.

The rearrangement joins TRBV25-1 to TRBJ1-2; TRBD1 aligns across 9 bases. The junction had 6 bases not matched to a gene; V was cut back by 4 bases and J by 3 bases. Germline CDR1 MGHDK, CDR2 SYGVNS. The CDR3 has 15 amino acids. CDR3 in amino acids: CASSVQGAQDYGYTF. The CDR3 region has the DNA TGTGCCAGCAGTGTACAGGGGGCGCAGGACTATGGCTACACCTTC.

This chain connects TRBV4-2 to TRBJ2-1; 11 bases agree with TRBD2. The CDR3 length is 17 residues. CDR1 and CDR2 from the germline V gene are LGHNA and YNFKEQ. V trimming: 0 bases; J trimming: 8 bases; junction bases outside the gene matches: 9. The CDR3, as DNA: TGTGCCAGCAGCCAAGATAGTCTAGCGGGAGGTGGAGATGAGCAGTTCTTC. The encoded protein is CASSQDSLAGGGDEQFF.

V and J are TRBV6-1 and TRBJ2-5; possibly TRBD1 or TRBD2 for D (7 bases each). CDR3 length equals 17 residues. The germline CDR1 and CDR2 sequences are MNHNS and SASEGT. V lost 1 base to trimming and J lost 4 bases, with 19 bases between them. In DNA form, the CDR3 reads TGTGCCAGCAGTGAAGGCGGTAGACAGGGAGGGAGAGAGACCCAGTACTTC. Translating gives CASSEGGRQGGRETQYF.

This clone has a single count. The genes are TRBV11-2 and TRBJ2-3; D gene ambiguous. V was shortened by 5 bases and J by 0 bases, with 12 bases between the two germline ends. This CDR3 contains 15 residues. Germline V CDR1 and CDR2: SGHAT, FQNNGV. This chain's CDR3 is CASSRGRVSTDTQYF. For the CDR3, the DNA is TGTGCCAGCAGCCGAGGACGGGTTAGCACAGATACGCAGTATTTT.

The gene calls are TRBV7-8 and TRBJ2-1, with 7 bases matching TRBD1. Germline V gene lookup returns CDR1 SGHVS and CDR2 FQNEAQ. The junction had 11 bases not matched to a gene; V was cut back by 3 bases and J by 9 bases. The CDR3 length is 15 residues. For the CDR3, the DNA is TGTGCCAGCAGCTTCAGACCTACACAGGGGTCTGAGCAGTTCTTC. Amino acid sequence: CASSFRPTQGSEQFF.

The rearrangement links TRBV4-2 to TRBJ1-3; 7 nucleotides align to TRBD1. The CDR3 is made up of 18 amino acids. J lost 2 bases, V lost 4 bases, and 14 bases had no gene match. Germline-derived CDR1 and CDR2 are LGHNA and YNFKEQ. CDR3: CASSPYSTGLEAGNTIYF. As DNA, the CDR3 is TGTGCCAGCAGCCCCTATTCGACAGGGTTGGAAGCTGGAAACACCATATATTTT.

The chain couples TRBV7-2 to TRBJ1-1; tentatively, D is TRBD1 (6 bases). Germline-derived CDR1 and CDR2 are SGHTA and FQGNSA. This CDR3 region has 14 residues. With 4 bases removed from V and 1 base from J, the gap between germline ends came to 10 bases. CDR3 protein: CASSWGHANTEAFF. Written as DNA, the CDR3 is TGTGCCAGCAGCTGGGGGCACGCGAACACTGAAGCTTTCTTT.

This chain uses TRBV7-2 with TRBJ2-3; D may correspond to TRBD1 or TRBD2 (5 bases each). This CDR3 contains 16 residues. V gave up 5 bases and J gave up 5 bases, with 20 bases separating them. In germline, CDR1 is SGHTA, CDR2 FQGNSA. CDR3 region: CASSPPGTRVGDTQYF. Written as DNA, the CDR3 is TGTGCCAGCAGCCCACCCGGGACCAGAGTTGGAGATACGCAGTATTTT.

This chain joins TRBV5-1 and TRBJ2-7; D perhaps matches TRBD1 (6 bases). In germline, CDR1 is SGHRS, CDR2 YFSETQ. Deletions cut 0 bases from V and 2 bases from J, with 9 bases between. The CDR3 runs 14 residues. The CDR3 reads CASSLVQGPYEQYF. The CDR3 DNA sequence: TGCGCCAGCAGCTTGGTCCAGGGGCCCTACGAGCAGTACTTC.

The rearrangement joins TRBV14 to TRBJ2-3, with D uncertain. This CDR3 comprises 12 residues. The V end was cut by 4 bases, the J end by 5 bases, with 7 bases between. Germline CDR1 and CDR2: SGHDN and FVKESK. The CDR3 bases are TGTGCCAGCAGCCCTCTGGGAGATACGCAGTATTTT. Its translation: CASSPLGDTQYF.

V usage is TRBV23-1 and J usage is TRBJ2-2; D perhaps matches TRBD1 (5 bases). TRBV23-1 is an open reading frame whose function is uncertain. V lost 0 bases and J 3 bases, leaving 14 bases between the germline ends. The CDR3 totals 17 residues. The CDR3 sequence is CASSQSAGIVDTGELFF. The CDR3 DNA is TGCGCCAGCAGTCAATCAGCAGGGATTGTGGACACCGGGGAGCTGTTTTTT.

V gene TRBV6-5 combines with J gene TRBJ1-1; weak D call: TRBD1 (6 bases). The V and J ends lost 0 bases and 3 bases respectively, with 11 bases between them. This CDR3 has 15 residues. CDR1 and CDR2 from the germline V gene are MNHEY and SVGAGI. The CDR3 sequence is CASSYSWGADTEAFF. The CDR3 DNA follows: TGTGCCAGCAGTTACTCGTGGGGGGCGGACACTGAAGCTTTCTTT.